This TCR beta chain was documented in a study of blood T cell repertoires in COVID-19. Sequenced by immunoSEQ multiplex PCR; TCRdb stores in-frame clones only, minus some. In the table there are fewer than 350,000 clones, 75% to 85% of which are singletons. This clone was picked up one time. CDR1 and CDR2 (germline): SGHDT, YYEEEE. The CDR3 has 15 residues. Trimming pared 6 bases from V and 6 bases from J, leaving 20 bases between. The sample consisted of peripheral blood. V is TRBV5-6 and J is TRBJ2-3; TRBD2 might be the D (6 bases). This receptor was identified in a human donor in a cohort sampled during active COVID-19. In DNA form, the CDR3 reads TGTGCCAGCACGAGGACCGGAGGGATTGTCGATACGCAGTATTTT. Protein product: CASTRTGGIVDTQYF.